This TCR beta chain came from a study of human T cells and chemical hapten exposure. Study summary: Patients, chiefly female, had alopecia areata, totalis or universalis.

TCRdb itself ran the RACE reads through MiXCR, one entry per CDR3 protein. The profile shows 100,000 to 120,000 distinct CDR3 sequences, 30% to 35% of them singletons. This CDR3 has 20 residues. V was clipped by 4 bases and J by 4 bases, with 30 bases between them. Per the germline V gene, CDR1 is ENHRY and CDR2 is SYGVKD. The time point here: patch test 3, about 24 weeks after DPC sensitization. Treatment described: therapeutic diphenylcyclopropenone sensitization with weekly scalp DPC. The specimen comprised whole blood, sampled in connection with sensitization to the hapten diphenylcyclopropenone (DPC). V and J are TRBV10-3 and TRBJ2-3; tentative D call: TRBD2 (5 bases). This receptor was identified in a man aged 40-49 years with alopecia areata. Some clones in this sample may be carry-over from other donors' samples. CDR3 in amino acids: CAISAPPQSPPGVSADTQYF. CDR3 sequence (DNA): TGTGCCATCAGTGCCCCACCACAGTCCCCCCCCGGGGTTAGCGCAGATACGCAGTATTTT.